A selection of T cell receptor beta chains follows, all from one sample in a study of T-cell reconstitution after alpha-beta-depleted transplantation in children. Each CDR3 protein is one row after TCRdb ran MiXCR on the PCR reads. The table shows around 250,000 distinct CDR3 sequences, with 9.9% occurring only once. The sequencing here drew on PBMCs from the stem cell graft donor, taken from the stem cell graft. The receptors shown here come from a human donor who donated a stem cell graft to a child with SCID. Both conserved end residues are part of each CDR3.

CDR3 protein	V gene	J gene
CAISALDQPQHF	TRBV10-3	TRBJ1-5
CASSFRTSGENTGELFF	TRBV5-6	TRBJ2-2
CASSLAFNTGELFF	TRBV7-3	TRBJ2-2
CASSLVLGIQETQYF	TRBV4-1	TRBJ2-5
CSARRGLDTQYF	TRBV20-1	TRBJ2-3
CASSLVGPLGTYEQYF	TRBV11-1	TRBJ2-7
CASGTSLRDRAYYEQYF	TRBV2	TRBJ2-7
CATSRDRHNTGELFF	TRBV15	TRBJ2-2
CSVDPGRGPLTPYYEQYF	TRBV29-1	TRBJ2-7
CASSVEGTGSYNEQFF	TRBV9	TRBJ2-1
CASSLRVESGELFF	TRBV12-3/TRBV12-4	TRBJ2-2
CASSSGGDTDTQYF	TRBV5-1	TRBJ2-3
CASAKSVDSPLHF	TRBV9	TRBJ1-6
CSAYRGGYEQYF	TRBV29-1	TRBJ2-7
CATSDPKVTEAFF	TRBV24-1	TRBJ1-1
CASSQRKGGHEQYF	TRBV16	TRBJ2-7
CASSLAPSGGYEQFF	TRBV5-1	TRBJ2-1
CATRAGANVLTF	TRBV7-7	TRBJ2-6
CASSSVPQAQHF	TRBV12-3/TRBV12-4	TRBJ1-5
CASSLVGTQQETQYF	TRBV5-5	TRBJ2-5
CASSRDRGNSDTQYF	TRBV3-1	TRBJ2-3
CASSAPPGTGFSFEQYF	TRBV25-1	TRBJ2-7
CAISDLSSSTDTQYF	TRBV10-3	TRBJ2-3
CASSFHDRTVEAFF	TRBV7-9	TRBJ1-1
CASSYVHEQYF	TRBV6-2/TRBV6-3	TRBJ2-7
CASSRDQNTGELFF	TRBV7-6	TRBJ2-2
CASTGANTDTQYF	TRBV25-1	TRBJ2-3
CASSPGTSVSGELFF	TRBV18	TRBJ2-2
CSVLQGNTEAFF	TRBV29-1	TRBJ1-1
CASSVAPMLGGEQFF	TRBV9	TRBJ2-1
CASSQSGPGEKLFF	TRBV14	TRBJ1-4
CATSPGAGQPQHF	TRBV7-9	TRBJ1-5
CASSYFGNSYEQYF	TRBV18	TRBJ2-7
CASSLNYNSPLHF	TRBV7-3	TRBJ1-6
CASTGLDGPKSGANVLTF	TRBV12-3/TRBV12-4	TRBJ2-6
CASSLGRGFTEAFF	TRBV7-2	TRBJ1-1
CASRTGANTGELFF	TRBV5-1	TRBJ2-2
CASSANGGTQYF	TRBV9	TRBJ2-5
CASSEGRGQPQHF	TRBV6-4	TRBJ1-5
CASSLAVGVGETQYF	TRBV5-1	TRBJ2-5
CASSSLQGVPGELFF	TRBV7-9	TRBJ2-2